This T cell receptor (beta chain) was identified in a study of blood T cell repertoires in COVID-19. Study summary: PBMCs, B-cell-depleted T cells, or T cells provided the cDNA or gDNA that made up the material.

Clones were read by immunoSEQ multiplex PCR, and TCRdb kept only the in-frame ones, dropping some. The sample comprises around 82,000 clones, approximately 90% of which are singletons, and roughly 7.2% rests with the top ten. In germline, CDR1 is SGDLS, CDR2 YYNGEE. The CDR3 is made up of 17 amino acids. Trimming cost V 1 base and J 5 bases; bases outside gene matches: 14. The chain joins TRBV9 to TRBJ1-2; 7 positions agree with TRBD1. The sequenced material came from peripheral blood. This sequence originates from a human donor in a cohort sampled during active COVID-19. DNA for the CDR3: TGTGCCAGCAGCGTACAGGGGGTGATGGGGTTGCCATATGGCTACACCTTC. It is translated as CASSVQGVMGLPYGYTF.